A single sample is the source of the 13 T cell receptor beta chains below, sequenced in a study of blood T cell repertoires in COVID-19. TCRdb's table, derived via immunoSEQ multiplex PCR, lists solely in-frame clones and lacks some. The data show 380,000 or so clones, with approximately 87% seen just once and more than 0.9% held by the top ten. The sample consisted of PBMCs or T cells enriched from blood (not recorded which). The receptors stem from a woman younger than 45 with acute COVID-19.

This clone was counted a few times. The chain uses TRBV10-2 and TRBJ2-1; tentatively, D is TRBD2 (5 bases). The CDR3 contains 14 residues. V was cut by 3 bases and J by 3 bases, with 9 bases left in between. The V gene's germline CDR1 is WSHSY and CDR2 SAAADI. CDR3 in amino acids: CASSEQRFYNEQFF. The CDR3, as DNA: TGCGCCAGCAGTGAACAGCGGTTCTACAATGAGCAGTTCTTC.

This clone was observed a few times. CDR3 DNA: TGCGCCAGCAGCTTGGCCTCAGGGACTACCGGGGAGCTGTTTTTT. It specifies CASSLASGTTGELFF. The V call is TRBV5-1, the J call TRBJ2-2, with D possibly being TRBD2 (6 bases). Trimming took off 0 bases at V and 5 bases at J, with 11 bases between the two ends. The CDR3 runs 15 residues. Germline V CDR1 and CDR2: SGHRS, YFSETQ. Variable domain in full (rest from reference TRBV5-1 and TRBJ2-2): KAGVTQTPRYLIKTRGQQVTLSCSPISGHRSVSWYQQTPGQGLQFLFEYFSETQRNKGNFPGRFSGRQFSNSRSEMNVSTLELGDSALYLCASSLASGTTGELFFGEGSRLTVL.

The chain has TRBV9 and TRBJ2-6; 10 bases fit TRBD1. V lost 4 bases and J lost 2; bases outside the gene matches: 9. CDR1 is SGDLS, CDR2 YYNGEE, per germline. This CDR3 has 18 residues. The CDR3 coding sequence is TGTGCCAGCAGCTTCCCGACAGGGGGCGGTCCTGGGGCCAACGTCCTGACTTTC. Amino acids: CASSFPTGGGPGANVLTF.

CDR3 sequence (DNA): TGCAGCGTCCAACTAGCGGGGGGGCCCTACAATGAGCAGTTCTTC. Amino acids: CSVQLAGGPYNEQFF. V is TRBV29-1 and J is TRBJ2-1; 13 bases align to TRBD2. The germline V gene has CDR1 SQVTM and CDR2 ANQGSEA. The CDR3 runs to 15 residues. Trimming took 6 bases from V and 2 from J; bases not matched to a gene: 4.

The chain uses TRBV5-1 and TRBJ1-2; 7 bases agree with TRBD1. The CDR3 sequence is 14 residues long. Germline values: CDR1 SGHRS, CDR2 YFSETQ. V shed 0 bases, J shed 6 bases, and the junction held 5 bases outside the gene matches. CDR3 sequence (DNA): TGCGCCAGCAGCTTGGGACAGGGCATGAATGGCTACACCTTC. Translation: CASSLGQGMNGYTF.

The J gene is TRBJ1-4, the V gene TRBV6-5, with 9 bases matching TRBD1. Unmatched junction bases numbered 7, after V lost 6 bases and J lost 8 bases. Germline lookup yields CDR1 MNHEY and CDR2 SVGAGI. The CDR3 totals 14 residues. CDR3 nucleotides: TGTGCCAGCAGGAAGGACAGGGGAGGAGAAAAACTGTTTTTT. Its translation is CASRKDRGGEKLFF.

This CDR3 reads CASSFQGGATGELFF. The CDR3 nucleotides read TGTGCCAGCAGCTTCCAAGGAGGTGCCACCGGGGAGCTGTTTTTT. J is TRBJ2-2 and V is TRBV7-8, with D possibly TRBD2 on 5 matching bases. The CDR3 spans 15 residues. The germline V gene has CDR1 SGHVS and CDR2 FQNEAQ. V lost 3 bases to trimming and J lost 4 bases, with 12 bases between them. The full variable domain, in which reference TRBV7-8 and TRBJ2-2 provide the parts outside the CDR3, is GAGVSQSPRYKVAKRGQDVALRCDPISGHVSLFWYQQALGQGPEFLTYFQNEAQLDKSGLPSDRFFAERPEGSVSTLKIQRTQQEDSAVYLCASSFQGGATGELFFGEGSRLTVL.

This clone was seen just once. The gene calls are TRBV7-8 and TRBJ1-3; 9 nucleotides align to TRBD1. The CDR3 contains 15 residues. V was clipped by 4 bases and J by 4 bases; unmatched bases: 5. CDR1 is SGHVS, CDR2 FQNEAQ, per germline. The CDR3 loop reads CASSWDRASGNTIYF. The CDR3 region has the DNA TGTGCCAGCAGCTGGGACAGGGCATCAGGAAACACCATATATTTT.

A word on this clone: Other DNA sequences in this sample translate to the same CDR3. This chain joins TRBV5-1 and TRBJ2-7; the match to TRBD2 covers 13 bases. This CDR3 comprises 15 residues. The germline V gene encodes CDR1 SGHRS and CDR2 YFSETQ. V dropped 3 bases and J dropped 2; count of bases not matched to a gene: 2. CDR3 residues: CASSSGLAGAYEQYF. As DNA, the CDR3 is TGCGCCAGCAGCTCCGGACTAGCGGGGGCCTACGAGCAGTACTTC.

The CDR3 nucleotides read TGTGCCAGCTCACCAGGGACAGGCCTCTATGGCTACACCTTC. Its protein is CASSPGTGLYGYTF. This chain joins TRBV18 and TRBJ1-2, with 8 bases lining up with TRBD1. After removal of 2 bases from V and 4 bases from J, the junction contained 3 bases not matched to a gene. The CDR3 runs to 14 residues. Germline V gives CDR1 KGHSH, CDR2 LQKENI.

In its sample, this clone was seen a few times. This sequence joins TRBV21-1 and TRBJ2-7; no check of the table's D call, TRBD2, against the DNA was made. TRBV21-1 is annotated as a pseudogene. The CDR3 length is 16 residues. The CDR3 region is CASSKVGELASYEQYF. The CDR3 nucleotides read TGTGCCAGCAGCAAAGTTGGGGAACTAGCGTCCTACGAGCAGTACTTC.

The chain links TRBV19 to TRBJ1-5, with D possibly matching TRBD1 (6 bases). Germline V lookup: CDR1 LNHDA, CDR2 SQIVND (reference sequence). V was pared by 8 bases and J by 10 bases, with 6 bases between. This CDR3 has 9 amino acids. CDR3 nucleotide sequence: TGTGCCAGTGGGACACCCCAGCATTTT. Its protein is CASGTPQHF. The full variable domain, completed using reference TRBV19 and TRBJ1-5, is DGGITQSPKYLFRKEGQNVTLSCEQNLNHDAMYWYRQDPGQGLRLIYYSQIVNDFQKGDIAEGYSVSREKKESFPLTVTSAQKNPTAFYLCASGTPQHFGDGTRLSIL.

This chain links TRBV9 with TRBJ2-3; 10 nucleotides match TRBD2. There are 17 residues in the CDR3. CDR1 SGDLS and CDR2 YYNGEE come from the germline V gene. The V segment lost 0 bases and the J segment 5 bases; nucleotides outside the gene matches: 9. The CDR3 DNA reads TGTGCCAGCAGCGTAGCTCGAGCGGGGGGGCCTGGAGATACGCAGTATTTT. Translation: CASSVARAGGPGDTQYF.